This TCR beta chain came from a study of blood T cell repertoires in COVID-19. This clone turned up a few times. In the study's own analysis: Researchers report that nucleated cell counts were estimated from reference gene primer amplification. Produced via immunoSEQ multiplex PCR; TCRdb's table is partial and in-frame only. That table gives V, J and clone size, and the DNA gave D and trimming. The top ten hold 3.6% of the sample, which has approximately 250,000 clones, 86% seen once. Germline values: CDR1 MGHDK, CDR2 SYGVNS. The CDR3 has 11 residues. Trimming shortened V by 10 bases and J by 0 bases, and 7 bases separated the two germline ends.

The sample comprised peripheral blood. This sequence joins TRBV25-1 and TRBJ2-7; D gene ambiguous. The receptor's source is a man aged 18 to 29 with active or convalescent COVID-19. CDR3 region: CATGGSYEQYF. The CDR3 DNA reads as TGTGCCACCGGCGGCTCCTACGAGCAGTACTTC.